The clone carrying this T cell receptor beta chain came up a few times. The CDR3 loop spans 16 amino acids. V shed 3 bases and J shed 1 base, with 16 bases lying between them. This sample stems from a study of identical twins. Via MiXCR, TCRdb re-called the 5' RACE reads, giving one row per CDR3 protein. This table holds about 730,000 distinct CDR3 sequences, around 21% found once. The data were also submitted as part of a second study, on T cells expressing NK-cell markers.

The TCR comes from a woman younger than 30 in good health. The V gene is TRBV12-3 or TRBV12-4, the J gene TRBJ2-7; D call uncertain. What was sequenced was PBMCs. In nucleotides, the CDR3 is TGTGCCAGCAGTTTGCCCCCTGAGGATCAATCCTACGAGCAGTACTTC. Its translation: CASSLPPEDQSYEQYF.